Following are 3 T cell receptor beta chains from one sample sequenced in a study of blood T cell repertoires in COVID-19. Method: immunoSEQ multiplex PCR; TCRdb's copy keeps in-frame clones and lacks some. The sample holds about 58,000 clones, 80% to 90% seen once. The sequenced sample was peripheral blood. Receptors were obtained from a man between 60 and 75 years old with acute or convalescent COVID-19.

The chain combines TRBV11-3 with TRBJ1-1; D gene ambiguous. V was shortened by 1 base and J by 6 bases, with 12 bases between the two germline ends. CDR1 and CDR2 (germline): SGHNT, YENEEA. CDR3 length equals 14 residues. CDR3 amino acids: CASSLVRGGSEAFF. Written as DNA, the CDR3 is TGTGCCAGCAGCTTAGTGCGGGGAGGTTCTGAAGCTTTCTTT.

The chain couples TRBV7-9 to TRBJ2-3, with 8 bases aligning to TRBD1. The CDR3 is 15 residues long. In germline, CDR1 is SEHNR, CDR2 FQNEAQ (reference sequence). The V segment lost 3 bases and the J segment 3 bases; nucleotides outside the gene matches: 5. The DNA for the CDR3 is TGTGCCAGCAGCTTTTGGACAGGGACGACAGATACGCAGTATTTT. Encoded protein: CASSFWTGTTDTQYF.

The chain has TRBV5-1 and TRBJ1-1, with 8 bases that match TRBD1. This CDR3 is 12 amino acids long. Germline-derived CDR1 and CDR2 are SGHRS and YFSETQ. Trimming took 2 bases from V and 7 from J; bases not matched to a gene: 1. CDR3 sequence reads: CASSFGQGEAFF. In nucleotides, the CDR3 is TGCGCCAGCAGCTTTGGACAGGGTGAAGCTTTCTTT.